Shown below are 11 T cell receptor beta chains from a single sample sequenced in a study of cytomegalovirus exposure and HLA in healthy donors. The PCR used 60 Vbeta and 13 Jbeta primers. Here immunoSEQ multiplex PCR was the method, and the copy in TCRdb shows in-frame clones only, minus some. This sample has about 200,000 clones, with over 75% found just once. The sample was PBMCs. Receptors originate from a girl aged 2 to 9 in good health and CMV-seronegative.

The chain has TRBV12-5 and TRBJ2-3; the D is unclear. The CDR3 contains 12 residues. Germline V gene data show CDR1 as LGHNT and CDR2 as FRNRAP. V gave up 1 base and J gave up 10 bases, with 9 bases separating them. CDR3 amino acids: CASGLAQTAQYF. Written as DNA, the CDR3 is TGTGCTAGTGGTTTGGCGCAGACTGCGCAGTATTTT.

This clone was found a few times. V and J are TRBV6-4 and TRBJ2-2, with D perhaps matching TRBD1 (6 bases). V lost 5 bases and J 7 bases, leaving 14 bases between the germline ends. This CDR3 is 14 amino acids long. Germline CDR1 reads MRHNA; CDR2 reads SNTAGT. The CDR3 region has the DNA TGTGCCAGCAGTCCACAGGGAGATGGCGGGGAGCTGTTTTTT. Protein product: CASSPQGDGGELFF.

V usage is TRBV6-6 and J usage is TRBJ2-1; D not resolved. The CDR3 is 13 amino acids. The V gene's germline CDR1 is MNHNY and CDR2 SVGAGI (reference sequence). With 2 bases removed from V and 7 bases from J, the gap between germline ends came to 9 bases. Here the CDR3 DNA reads TGTGCCAGCAGTTACATCCCCAATAATGAGCAGTTCTTC. Its protein product is CASSYIPNNEQFF.

This clone appeared a single time. The CDR3 sequence: CASSHTTGSYGYTF. For the CDR3, the DNA is TGCGCCAGCAGCCATACGACAGGATCTTATGGCTACACCTTC. The V call is TRBV5-1, the J call TRBJ1-2; weak D call: TRBD1 (6 bases). Looked up from germline, CDR1 is SGHRS and CDR2 is YFSETQ. Trimming shortened V by 4 bases and J by 5 bases, and 15 bases separated the two germline ends. The CDR3 contains 14 residues.

V usage is TRBV7-9 and J usage is TRBJ1-1, with a possible D match to TRBD1 (5 bases). The CDR3 spans 12 residues. Trimming stripped 7 bases from V and 7 bases from J, with 13 bases between. Germline V gives CDR1 SEHNR, CDR2 FQNEAQ (reference sequence). CDR3 region: CASTFTGGEAFF. In DNA form, the CDR3 reads TGTGCCAGCACCTTCACCGGGGGTGAAGCTTTCTTT. Full variable domain (missing parts from reference TRBV7-9 and TRBJ1-1): DTGVSQNPRHKITKRGQNVTFRCDPISEHNRLYWYRQTLGQGPEFLTYFQNEAQLEKSRLLSDRFSAERPKGSFSTLEIQRTEQGDSAMYLCASTFTGGEAFFGQGTRLTVV.

The V call is TRBV29-1, the J call TRBJ2-3; D is ambiguous. Trimming shortened V by 7 bases and J by 2 bases, and 19 bases separated the two germline ends. The CDR3 spans 15 residues. Germline lookup yields CDR1 SQVTM and CDR2 ANQGSEA. The CDR3 region has the DNA TGCAGCGCTCCCGAGATGGCGGAGCACACAGATACGCAGTATTTT. As protein: CSAPEMAEHTDTQYF.

The chain joins TRBV7-9 to TRBJ1-1, with unresolved D. CDR3 length: 16 residues. Trimming stripped 0 bases from V and 1 base from J, with 12 bases between. Germline V gives CDR1 SEHNR, CDR2 FQNEAQ (reference sequence). The CDR3 DNA is TGTGCCAGCAGCTTAGCGGGGAAACGGGGGAACACTGAAGCTTTCTTT. Its translation: CASSLAGKRGNTEAFF.

The chain has TRBV30 and TRBJ1-2; 7 bases are a match to TRBD1. This CDR3 comprises 13 residues. Trimming took 0 bases from V and 10 from J; bases not matched to a gene: 8. Germline V gene data show CDR1 as GTSNPN and CDR2 as SVGIG (reference sequence). In DNA form, the CDR3 reads TGTGCCTGGAGTGTTAAGGGGGCCCGGACCTACACCTTC. This translates into CAWSVKGARTYTF.

The chain has TRBV6-5 and TRBJ1-1, with 11 bases that match TRBD1. This CDR3 has 15 amino acids. The V gene's germline CDR1 is MNHEY and CDR2 SVGAGI. Losses at the gene ends were 6 bases for V and 11 bases for J; bases not matched to a gene: 14. For the CDR3, the DNA is TGTGCCAGCAGCCCATCGCCGGACAGGGGGCTGGAGGCTTTCTTT. Its protein is CASSPSPDRGLEAFF.

This chain uses TRBV11-2 with TRBJ1-2; D unclear. Germline V gives CDR1 SGHAT, CDR2 FQNNGV. The CDR3 has 14 amino acids. V lost 4 bases to trimming and J lost 6 bases, with 15 bases between them. CDR3 loop: CASSSLTRLHGYTF. Written as DNA, the CDR3 is TGTGCCAGCAGCTCACTGACGAGGTTACATGGCTACACCTTC.

The chain joins TRBV5-1 to TRBJ2-5; the D gene is possibly TRBD1 (6 bases). TRBJ2-7 explains the end of the DNA better; the J call may be wrong. Germline V gene sequence: CDR1 SGHRS, CDR2 YFSETQ. This CDR3 has 16 amino acids. The CDR3 DNA reads TGCGCCAGCAGCTTGGTCCAGGGGCCGTCCCCCTACGAGCAGTACTTC. Protein product: CASSLVQGPSPYEQYF.